This T cell receptor beta chain was sequenced during a study of response to subunit inactivated influenza vaccine. With respect to this clonotype: Its antigen is undetermined.

Each CDR3 protein gets one entry after TCRdb re-called the RT-PCR reads with MiXCR. The sample yields 150,000 to 200,000 distinct CDR3 sequences, around 9.2% seen once. Points from the study as a whole: Every seasonal influenza vaccination brings in few new T cells, the authors suggested.

The source was non-naive T cells sorted from PBMCs, collected on the day of vaccination. The sequence was collected from a man between 45 and 60 years old who received an inactivated influenza vaccine.

The CDR3 region has the DNA TGTGCCAGCTTTCCAGGGGGCGACTCACCCCTCCACTTT. It encodes CASFPGGDSPLHF. V is TRBV6-6 and J is TRBJ1-6; TRBD1 matches at 8 bases. J was trimmed by 10 bases and V by 8 bases; bases with no gene match: 7. Germline V CDR1 and CDR2: MNHNY, SVGAGI (reference sequence). The length of the CDR3 is 13 residues.